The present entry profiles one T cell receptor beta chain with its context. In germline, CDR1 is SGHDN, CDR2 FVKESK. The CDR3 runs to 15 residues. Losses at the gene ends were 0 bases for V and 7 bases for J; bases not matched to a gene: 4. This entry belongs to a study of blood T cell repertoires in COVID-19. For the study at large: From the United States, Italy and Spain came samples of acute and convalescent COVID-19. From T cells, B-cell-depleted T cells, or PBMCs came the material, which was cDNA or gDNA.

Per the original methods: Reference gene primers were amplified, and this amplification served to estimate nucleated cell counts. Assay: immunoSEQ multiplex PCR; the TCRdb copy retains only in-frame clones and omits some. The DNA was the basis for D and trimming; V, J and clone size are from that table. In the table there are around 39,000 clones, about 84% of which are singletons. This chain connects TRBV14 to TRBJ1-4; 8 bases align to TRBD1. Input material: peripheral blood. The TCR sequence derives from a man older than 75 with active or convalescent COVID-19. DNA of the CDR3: TGTGCCAGCAGCCAAGATGGCAGGGGGCCTGAAAAACTGTTTTTT. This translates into CASSQDGRGPEKLFF.